This T cell receptor (beta chain) was retrieved from a study of regulatory dendritic cells for organ transplantation. Sorted subsets were CFSE-labeled and cultured four to six days with allogeneic dendritic cells. CDR1 SGDLS and CDR2 YYNGEE come from the germline V gene. With 3 bases clipped from V and 4 bases from J, the junction kept 4 bases outside the gene matches. The CDR3 is 14 amino acids. As concerns this clone: What it binds is unknown.

Study-wide points: Naive T cells showed high diversity, memory cells less, memory CD8+ least. Mature dendritic cells appeared to drive more memory CD8+ clonal expansion than regulatory ones.

The assay was immunoSEQ multiplex PCR, and TCRdb's table has in-frame clones only and misses some. The sample has 20,000 or so clones; 80% to 90% are singletons. V and J are TRBV9 and TRBJ2-3; 8 bases map to TRBD2. The sequence derives from a human donor in good health. Sequencing was carried out using naive CD4+ T cells from blood cultured with regulatory dendritic cells. The subset was: CD45RA+ naive T cells. The CDR3 here is CASSAGGRADTQYF. As DNA, the CDR3 is TGTGCCAGCAGCGCGGGGGGGCGGGCAGATACGCAGTATTTT.